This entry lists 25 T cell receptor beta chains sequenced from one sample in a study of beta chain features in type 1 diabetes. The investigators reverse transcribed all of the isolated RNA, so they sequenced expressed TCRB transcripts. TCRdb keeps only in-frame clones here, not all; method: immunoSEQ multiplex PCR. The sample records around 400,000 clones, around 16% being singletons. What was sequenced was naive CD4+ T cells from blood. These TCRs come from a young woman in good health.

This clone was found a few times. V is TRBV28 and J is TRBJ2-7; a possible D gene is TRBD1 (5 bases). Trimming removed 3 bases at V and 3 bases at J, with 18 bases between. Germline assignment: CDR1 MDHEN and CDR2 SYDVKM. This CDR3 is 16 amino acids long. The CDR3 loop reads CASSLGPRYDLYEQYF. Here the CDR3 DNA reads TGTGCCAGCAGTTTGGGGCCGAGGTACGATCTCTACGAGCAGTACTTC. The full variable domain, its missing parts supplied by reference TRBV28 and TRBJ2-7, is DVKVTQSSRYLVKRTGEKVFLECVQDMDHENMFWYRQDPGLGLRLIYFSYDVKMKEKGDIPEGYSVSREKKERFSLILESASTNQTSMYLCASSLGPRYDLYEQYFGPGTRLTVT.

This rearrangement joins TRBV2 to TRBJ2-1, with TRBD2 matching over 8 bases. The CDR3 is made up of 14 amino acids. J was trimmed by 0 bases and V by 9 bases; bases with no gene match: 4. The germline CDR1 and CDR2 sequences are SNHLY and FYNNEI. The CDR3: CARSSGNSYNEQFF. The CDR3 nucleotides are TGTGCCAGGAGTAGCGGGAACTCCTACAATGAGCAGTTCTTC.

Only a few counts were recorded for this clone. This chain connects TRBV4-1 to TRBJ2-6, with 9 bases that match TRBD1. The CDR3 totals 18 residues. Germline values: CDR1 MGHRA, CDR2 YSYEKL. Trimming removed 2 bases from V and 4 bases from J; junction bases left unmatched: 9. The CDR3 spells CASSQPAQGAQGANVLTF. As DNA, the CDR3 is TGCGCCAGCAGCCAACCGGCACAGGGGGCGCAAGGGGCCAACGTCCTGACTTTC.

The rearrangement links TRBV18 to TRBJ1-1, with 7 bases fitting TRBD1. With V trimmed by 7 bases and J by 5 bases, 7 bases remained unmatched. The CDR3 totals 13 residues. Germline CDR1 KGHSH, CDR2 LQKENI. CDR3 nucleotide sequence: TGTGCCAGCTTGACCACACAGGGGACTGAAGCTTTCTTT. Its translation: CASLTTQGTEAFF.

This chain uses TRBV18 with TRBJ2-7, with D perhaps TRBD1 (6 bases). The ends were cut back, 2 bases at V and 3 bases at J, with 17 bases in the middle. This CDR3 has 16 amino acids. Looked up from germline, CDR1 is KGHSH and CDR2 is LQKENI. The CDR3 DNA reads TGTGCCAGCTCACCATGGGGGCCTGCGGATAACTACGAGCAGTACTTC. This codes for CASSPWGPADNYEQYF. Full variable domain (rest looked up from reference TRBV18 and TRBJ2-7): NAGVMQNPRHLVRRRGQEARLRCSPMKGHSHVYWYRQLPEEGLKFMVYLQKENIIDESGMPKERFSAEFPKEGPSILRIQQVVRGDSAAYFCASSPWGPADNYEQYFGPGTRLTVT.

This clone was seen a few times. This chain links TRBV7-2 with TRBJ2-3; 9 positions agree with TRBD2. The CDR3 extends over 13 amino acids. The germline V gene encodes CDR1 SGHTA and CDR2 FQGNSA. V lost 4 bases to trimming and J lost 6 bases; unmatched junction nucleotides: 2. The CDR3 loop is CASSYSGSDTQYF. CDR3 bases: TGTGCCAGCAGCTATAGCGGGAGTGATACGCAGTATTTT.

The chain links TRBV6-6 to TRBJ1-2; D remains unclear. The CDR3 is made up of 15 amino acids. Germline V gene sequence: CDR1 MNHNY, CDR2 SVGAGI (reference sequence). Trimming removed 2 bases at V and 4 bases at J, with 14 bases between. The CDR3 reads CASSYRVDLLYGYTF. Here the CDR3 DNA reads TGTGCCAGCAGTTACCGGGTTGATTTACTCTATGGCTACACCTTC.

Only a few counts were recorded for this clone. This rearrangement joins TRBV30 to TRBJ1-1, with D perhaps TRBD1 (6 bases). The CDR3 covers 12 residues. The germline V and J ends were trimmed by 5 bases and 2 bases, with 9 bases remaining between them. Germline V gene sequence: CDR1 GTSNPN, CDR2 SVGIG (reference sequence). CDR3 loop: CAWGQRNTEAFF. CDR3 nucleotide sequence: TGTGCCTGGGGACAGCGAAACACTGAAGCTTTCTTT.

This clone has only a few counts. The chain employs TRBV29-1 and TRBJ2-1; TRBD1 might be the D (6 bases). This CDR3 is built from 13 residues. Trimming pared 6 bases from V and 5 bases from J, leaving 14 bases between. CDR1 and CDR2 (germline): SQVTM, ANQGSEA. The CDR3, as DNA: TGCAGCGTAGACCGGACAGCAAACAATGAGCAGTTCTTC. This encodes CSVDRTANNEQFF.

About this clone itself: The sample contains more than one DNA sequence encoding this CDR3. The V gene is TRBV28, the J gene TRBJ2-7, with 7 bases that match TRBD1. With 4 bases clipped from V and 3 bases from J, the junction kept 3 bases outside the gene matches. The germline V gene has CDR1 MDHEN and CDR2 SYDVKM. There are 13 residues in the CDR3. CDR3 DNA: TGTGCCAGCAGTTCGGGACAGAACTACGAGCAGTACTTC. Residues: CASSSGQNYEQYF.

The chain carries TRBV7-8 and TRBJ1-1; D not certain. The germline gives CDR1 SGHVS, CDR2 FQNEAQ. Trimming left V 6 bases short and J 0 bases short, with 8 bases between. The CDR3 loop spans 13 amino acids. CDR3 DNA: TGTGCCAGCAGTTCAACAGTGAACACTGAAGCTTTCTTT. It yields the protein CASSSTVNTEAFF.

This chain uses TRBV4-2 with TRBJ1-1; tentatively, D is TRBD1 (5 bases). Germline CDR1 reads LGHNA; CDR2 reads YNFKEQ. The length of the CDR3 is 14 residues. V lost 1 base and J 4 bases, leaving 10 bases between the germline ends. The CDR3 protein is CASSQAGYGTEAFF. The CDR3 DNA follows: TGTGCCAGCAGCCAAGCAGGGTACGGCACTGAAGCTTTCTTT.

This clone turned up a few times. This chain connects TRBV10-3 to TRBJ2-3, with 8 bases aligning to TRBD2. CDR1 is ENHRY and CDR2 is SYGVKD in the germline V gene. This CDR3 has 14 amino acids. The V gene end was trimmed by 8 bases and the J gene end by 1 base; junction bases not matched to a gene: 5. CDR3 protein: CAIGRGAGTDTQYF. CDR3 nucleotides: TGTGCCATCGGGCGGGGGGCCGGCACAGATACGCAGTATTTT.

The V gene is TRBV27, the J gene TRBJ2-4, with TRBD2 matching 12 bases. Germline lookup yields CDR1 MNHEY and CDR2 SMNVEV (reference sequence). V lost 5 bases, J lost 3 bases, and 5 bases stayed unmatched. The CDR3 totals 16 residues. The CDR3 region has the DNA TGTGCCAGCAGTCCACTAGCGGGAGGAAACAAAAACATTCAGTACTTC. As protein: CASSPLAGGNKNIQYF.

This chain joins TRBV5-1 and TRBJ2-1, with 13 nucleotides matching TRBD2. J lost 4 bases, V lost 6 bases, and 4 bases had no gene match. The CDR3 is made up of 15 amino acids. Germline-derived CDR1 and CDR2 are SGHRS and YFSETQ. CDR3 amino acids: CASIWTSGSYNEQFF. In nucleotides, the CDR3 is TGCGCCAGCATCTGGACTAGCGGGAGTTACAATGAGCAGTTCTTC. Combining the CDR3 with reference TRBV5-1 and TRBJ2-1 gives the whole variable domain KAGVTQTPRYLIKTRGQQVTLSCSPISGHRSVSWYQQTPGQGLQFLFEYFSETQRNKGNFPGRFSGRQFSNSRSEMNVSTLELGDSALYLCASIWTSGSYNEQFFGPGTRLTVL.

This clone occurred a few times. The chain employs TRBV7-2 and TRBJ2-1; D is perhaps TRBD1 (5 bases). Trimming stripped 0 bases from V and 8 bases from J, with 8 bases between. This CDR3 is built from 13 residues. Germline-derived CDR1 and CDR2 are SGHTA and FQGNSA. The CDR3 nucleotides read TGTGCCAGCAGCTTAGCTCAGGGCCATGAGCAGTTCTTC. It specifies CASSLAQGHEQFF.

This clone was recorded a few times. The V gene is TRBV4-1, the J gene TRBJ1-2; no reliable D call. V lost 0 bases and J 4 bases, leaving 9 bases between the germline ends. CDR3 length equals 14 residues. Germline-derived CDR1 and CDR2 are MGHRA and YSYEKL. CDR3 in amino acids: CASSQDRDLYGYTF. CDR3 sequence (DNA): TGCGCCAGCAGCCAAGACCGGGATCTCTATGGCTACACCTTC.

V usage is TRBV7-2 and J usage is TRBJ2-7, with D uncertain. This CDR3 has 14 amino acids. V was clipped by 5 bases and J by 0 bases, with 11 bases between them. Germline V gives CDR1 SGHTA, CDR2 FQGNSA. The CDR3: CASSPTVSSYEQYF. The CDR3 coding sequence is TGTGCCAGCAGCCCAACCGTGAGCTCCTACGAGCAGTACTTC.

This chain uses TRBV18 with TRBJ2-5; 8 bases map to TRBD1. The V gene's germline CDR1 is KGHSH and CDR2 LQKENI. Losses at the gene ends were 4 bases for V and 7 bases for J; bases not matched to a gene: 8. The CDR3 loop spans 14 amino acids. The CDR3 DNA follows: TGTGCCAGCTCACGGGGACAGGTTTTGGTGACCCAGTACTTC. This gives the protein CASSRGQVLVTQYF.

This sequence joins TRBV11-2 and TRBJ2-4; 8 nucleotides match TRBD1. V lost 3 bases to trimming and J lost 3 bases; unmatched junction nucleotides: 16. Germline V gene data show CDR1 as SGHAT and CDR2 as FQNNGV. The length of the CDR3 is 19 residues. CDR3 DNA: TGTGCCAGCAGCTTGACAGCCCTGACAGGGGTGAATAACAAAAACATTCAGTACTTC. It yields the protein CASSLTALTGVNNKNIQYF.

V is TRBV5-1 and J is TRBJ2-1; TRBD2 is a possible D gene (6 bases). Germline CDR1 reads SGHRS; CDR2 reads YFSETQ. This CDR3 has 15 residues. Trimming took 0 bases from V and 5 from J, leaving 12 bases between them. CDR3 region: CASSLEGLPNNEQFF. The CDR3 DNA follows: TGCGCCAGCAGCTTGGAGGGACTGCCCAACAATGAGCAGTTCTTC.

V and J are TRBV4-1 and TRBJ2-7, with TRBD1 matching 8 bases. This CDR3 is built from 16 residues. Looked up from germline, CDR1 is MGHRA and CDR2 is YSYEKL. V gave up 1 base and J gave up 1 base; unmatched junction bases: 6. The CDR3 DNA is TGCGCCAGCAGCCAAGGCAATGGACAGGGATCCTACGAGCAGTACTTC. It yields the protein CASSQGNGQGSYEQYF.

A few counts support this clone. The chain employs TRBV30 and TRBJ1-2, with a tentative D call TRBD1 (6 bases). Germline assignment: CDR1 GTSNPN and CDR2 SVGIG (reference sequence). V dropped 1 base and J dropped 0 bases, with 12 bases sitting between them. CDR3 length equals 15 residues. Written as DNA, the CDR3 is TGTGCCTGGAGTGGTCAGGGGCGAACTAACTATGGCTACACCTTC. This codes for CAWSGQGRTNYGYTF. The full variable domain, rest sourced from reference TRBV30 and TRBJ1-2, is SQTIHQWPATLVQPVGSPLSLECTVEGTSNPNLYWYRQAAGRGLQLLFYSVGIGQISSEVPQNLSASRPQDRQFILSSKKLLLSDSGFYLCAWSGQGRTNYGYTFGSGTRLTVV.

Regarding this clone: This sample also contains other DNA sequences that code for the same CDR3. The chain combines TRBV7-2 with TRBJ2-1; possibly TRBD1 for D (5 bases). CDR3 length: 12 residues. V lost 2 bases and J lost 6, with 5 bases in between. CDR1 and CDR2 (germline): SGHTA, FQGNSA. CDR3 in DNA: TGTGCCAGCAGCTTACAGGGCAATGAGCAGTTCTTC. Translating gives CASSLQGNEQFF.

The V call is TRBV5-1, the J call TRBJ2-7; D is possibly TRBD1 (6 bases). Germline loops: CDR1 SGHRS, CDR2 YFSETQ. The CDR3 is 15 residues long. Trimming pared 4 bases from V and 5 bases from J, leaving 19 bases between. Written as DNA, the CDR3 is TGCGCCAGCAGCCCCCGGACAGCCCTCGTCAACGAGCAGTACTTC. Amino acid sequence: CASSPRTALVNEQYF.